The 8 T cell receptor beta chains below all came from one sample that was sequenced in a study of T cell responses to AZD1222 COVID-19 vaccine. Repertoires were generated with immunoSEQ multiplex PCR, while TCRdb's copy carries only in-frame clones and drops some. The sample has about 130,000 clones, 70% to 90% seen once. The source was peripheral blood, collected on day 0 of AZD1222 vaccination. Receptors originate from an adult in good health.

This clone was counted between two and nine times. This chain links TRBV4-1 with TRBJ1-6; D may be TRBD1 (5 bases). CDR1 and CDR2 (germline): MGHRA, YSYEKL. The CDR3 has 17 amino acids. Trimming left V 6 bases short and J 0 bases short, with 15 bases between. The CDR3 bases are TGCGCCAGCAGAAAGATGGGGCCGAGCTCCTATAATTCACCCCTCCACTTT. Translating it yields CASRKMGPSSYNSPLHF.

The chain recombines TRBV13 with TRBJ2-5; maybe TRBD2 (7 bases). The length of the CDR3 is 17 residues. Trimming cost V 2 bases and J 1 base, with 17 bases left between them. Germline values: CDR1 PRHDT, CDR2 FYEKMQ (reference sequence). The CDR3 region has the DNA TGTGCCAGCAGCTTACGGGGGGCCAAGATAGGCCAAGAGACCCAGTACTTC. Protein sequence: CASSLRGAKIGQETQYF. The variable domain in full, completed from reference TRBV13 and TRBJ2-5, reads AAGVIQSPRHLIKEKRETATLKCYPIPRHDTVYWYQQGPGQDPQFLISFYEKMQSDKGSIPDRFSAQQFSDYHSELNMSSLELGDSALYFCASSLRGAKIGQETQYFGPGTRLLVL.

The chain combines TRBV30 with TRBJ2-7; D is perhaps TRBD2 (6 bases). Germline CDR1 reads GTSNPN; CDR2 reads SVGIG (reference sequence). V was clipped by 7 bases and J by 3 bases, with 13 bases between them. The CDR3 covers 12 residues. The CDR3 region has the DNA TGTGCCTTGGGCGACGGGGGCTACGAGCAGTACTTC. It translates to CALGDGGYEQYF.

This clone appeared a single time. V usage is TRBV7-8 and J usage is TRBJ1-5; the D is unclear. Germline V lookup: CDR1 SGHVS, CDR2 FQNEAQ. The CDR3 spans 14 residues. Deletions cut 3 bases from V and 4 bases from J, with 10 bases between. CDR3 protein: CASSFLGRNQPQHF. CDR3 DNA: TGTGCCAGCAGCTTTTTGGGGAGAAATCAGCCCCAGCATTTT.

This rearrangement joins TRBV18 to TRBJ2-7, with D perhaps TRBD2 (5 bases). The V gene lost 3 bases and the J gene lost 5 bases, with 14 bases spanning the gap. Germline values: CDR1 KGHSH, CDR2 LQKENI. The CDR3 length is 14 residues. CDR3 sequence reads: CASSPSVRADEQYF. DNA of the CDR3: TGTGCCAGCTCACCGAGCGTGAGAGCGGACGAGCAGTACTTC.

The chain combines TRBV5-1 with TRBJ1-3; D uncertain. Trimming took off 0 bases at V and 0 bases at J, with 7 bases between the two ends. The CDR3 has 15 amino acids. The V gene's germline CDR1 is SGHRS and CDR2 YFSETQ. The CDR3 nucleotides read TGCGCCAGCAGCTTGGGACCAAGCTCTGGAAACACCATATATTTT. Its protein is CASSLGPSSGNTIYF.

The chain combines TRBV5-1 with TRBJ1-4, with unresolved D. Germline CDR1 reads SGHRS; CDR2 reads YFSETQ. The CDR3 sequence is 18 residues long. V gave up 1 base and J gave up 8 bases, with 24 bases separating them. The chain's CDR3 is CASSLMASGSSLGEKLFF. The CDR3 DNA sequence: TGCGCCAGCAGCTTGATGGCTTCTGGGTCCTCCTTAGGCGAAAAACTGTTTTTT.

This clone was detected only once. The chain links TRBV7-3 to TRBJ2-5; possible D gene TRBD1, 6 bases. The CDR3 loop spans 13 amino acids. Germline lookup yields CDR1 SGHTA and CDR2 FQGTGA. The V end was cut by 3 bases, the J end by 4 bases, with 9 bases between. CDR3 in DNA: TGTGCCAGCAGCTTGGGGGCGGGAGAGACCCAGTACTTC. Encoded protein: CASSLGAGETQYF.